This TCR beta chain was captured by sequencing in a study of blood T cell repertoires in COVID-19. TCRdb's table, derived via immunoSEQ multiplex PCR, lists solely in-frame clones and lacks some. The sample yields about 230,000 clones, about 84% seen once. The sequenced material came from peripheral blood. This sequence was found in a woman aged 80 or over with acute or convalescent COVID-19.

The CDR3 here is CASSFQLTGELFF. In nucleotides, the CDR3 is TGTGCCAGCAGTTTCCAACTCACCGGGGAGCTGTTTTTT. The chain couples TRBV12-3 or TRBV12-4 to TRBJ2-2; no definite D call. CDR3 length equals 13 residues. Trimming removed 3 bases at V and 4 bases at J, with 6 bases between.